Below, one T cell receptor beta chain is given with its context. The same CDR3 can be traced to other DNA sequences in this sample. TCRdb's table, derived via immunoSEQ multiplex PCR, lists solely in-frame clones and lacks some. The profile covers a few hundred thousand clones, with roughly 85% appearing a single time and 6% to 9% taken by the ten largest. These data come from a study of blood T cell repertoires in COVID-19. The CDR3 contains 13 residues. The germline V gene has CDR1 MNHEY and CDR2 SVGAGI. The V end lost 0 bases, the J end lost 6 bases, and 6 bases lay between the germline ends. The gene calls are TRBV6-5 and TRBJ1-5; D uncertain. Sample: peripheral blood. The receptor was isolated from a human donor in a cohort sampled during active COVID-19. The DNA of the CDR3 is TGTGCCAGCAGTTACTCGAGGAGTCAGCCCCAGCATTTT. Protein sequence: CASSYSRSQPQHF.